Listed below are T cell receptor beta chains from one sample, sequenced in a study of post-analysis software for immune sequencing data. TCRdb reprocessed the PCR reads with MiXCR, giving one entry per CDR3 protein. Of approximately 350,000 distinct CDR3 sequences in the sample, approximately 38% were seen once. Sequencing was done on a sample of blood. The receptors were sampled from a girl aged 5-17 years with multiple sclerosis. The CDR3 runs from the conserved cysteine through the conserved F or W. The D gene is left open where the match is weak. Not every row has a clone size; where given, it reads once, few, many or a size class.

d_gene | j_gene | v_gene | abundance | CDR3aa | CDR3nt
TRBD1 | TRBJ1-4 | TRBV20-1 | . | CSAGDRGKLFF | TGCAGTGCTGGGGACAGGGGAAAACTGTTTTTT
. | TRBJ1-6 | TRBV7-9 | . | CASSYIDSPLHF | TGTGCCAGCAGCTATATAGACTCACCCCTCCACTTT
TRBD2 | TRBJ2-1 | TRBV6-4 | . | CASSDSSGGDYNEQFF | TGTGCCAGCAGTGATTCTAGCGGGGGGGACTACAATGAGCAGTTCTTC
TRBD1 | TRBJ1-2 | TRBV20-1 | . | CSARTLDRDYGYTF | TGCAGTGCTAGAACCCTCGACAGGGATTATGGCTACACCTTC
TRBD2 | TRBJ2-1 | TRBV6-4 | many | CASSSQGAGDEQFF | TGTGCCAGCAGTTCTCAGGGCGCGGGAGATGAGCAGTTCTTC
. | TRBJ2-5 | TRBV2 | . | CATQRGEAVSQETQYF | TGTGCCACCCAGAGAGGAGAAGCGGTGAGCCAAGAGACCCAGTACTTC
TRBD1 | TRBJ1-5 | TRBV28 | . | CASRTGDSNQPQHF | TGTGCCAGCAGGACAGGGGATAGCAATCAGCCCCAGCATTTT
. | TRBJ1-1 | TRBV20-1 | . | CSARARSPRARNTEAFF | TGCAGTGCTAGAGCCCGATCACCCAGGGCGCGGAACACTGAAGCTTTCTTT
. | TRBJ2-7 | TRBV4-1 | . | CASSQTVSYEQYF | TGCGCCAGCAGCCAGACAGTCTCCTACGAGCAGTACTTC
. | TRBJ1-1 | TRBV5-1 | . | CASSLAGGVTEAFF | TGCGCCAGCAGCTTGGCCGGGGGAGTCACTGAAGCTTTCTTT
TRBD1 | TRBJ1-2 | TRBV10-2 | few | CASRITGEEGYTF | TGCGCCAGCAGGATAACAGGGGAGGAGGGCTACACCTTC
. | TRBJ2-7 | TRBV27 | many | CASSLGRGPGREQYF | TGTGCCAGCAGTTTGGGGCGGGGACCCGGTAGGGAGCAGTACTTC
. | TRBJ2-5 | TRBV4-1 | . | CASSQDFRGQETQYF | TGCGCCAGCAGCCAAGATTTTCGGGGGCAAGAGACCCAGTACTTC
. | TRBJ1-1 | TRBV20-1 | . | CSASSGQSATEAFF | TGCAGTGCTAGCTCCGGACAGTCGGCCACTGAAGCTTTCTTT
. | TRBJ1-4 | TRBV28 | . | CASREATNEKLFF | TGTGCCAGCAGAGAAGCAACTAATGAAAAACTGTTTTTT
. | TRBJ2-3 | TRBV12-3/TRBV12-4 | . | CASNLGQVWSDTEYF | TGTGCCAGCAACCTGGGGCAGGTTTGGTCAGATACGGAGTATTTT
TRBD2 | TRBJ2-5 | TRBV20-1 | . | CSASRAGEQLETQYF | TGCAGTGCTAGTAGGGCGGGGGAGCAGTTGGAGACCCAGTACTTC
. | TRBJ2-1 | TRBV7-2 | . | CASSLEAFNEQFF | TGTGCCAGCAGCTTAGAGGCCTTCAATGAGCAGTTCTTC
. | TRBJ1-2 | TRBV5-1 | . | CASSLAISNYGYTF | TGCGCCAGCAGCTTGGCAATCTCTAACTATGGCTACACCTTC
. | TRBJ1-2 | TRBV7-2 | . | CASSFDSTYGYTF | TGTGCCAGCAGCTTCGACAGCACCTATGGCTACACCTTC
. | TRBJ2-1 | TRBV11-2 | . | CASSSPAYIEYNEQFF | TGTGCCAGCAGCTCCCCCGCTTATATCGAGTACAATGAGCAGTTCTTC
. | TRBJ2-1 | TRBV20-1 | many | CSATQLRTAAYNEQFF | TGCAGTGCTACTCAGCTGCGGACAGCTGCCTACAATGAGCAGTTCTTC
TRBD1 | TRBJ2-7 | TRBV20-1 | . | CSAGTDRFYEQYF | TGCAGTGCGGGAACGGACAGGTTCTACGAGCAGTACTTC
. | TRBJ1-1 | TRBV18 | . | CASSPANTEAFF | TGTGCCAGCTCACCGGCGAACACTGAAGCTTTCTTT
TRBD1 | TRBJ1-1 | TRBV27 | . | CASSRDRVSTEAFF | TGTGCCAGCAGTCGGGACAGGGTGTCCACTGAAGCTTTCTTT
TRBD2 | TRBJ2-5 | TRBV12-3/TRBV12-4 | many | CASSLLAGDQETQYF | TGTGCCAGCAGTTTACTAGCGGGGGACCAAGAGACCCAGTACTTC
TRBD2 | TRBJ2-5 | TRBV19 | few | CASSPRLAGDQETQYF | TGTGCCAGTAGTCCCCGACTAGCGGGGGACCAAGAGACCCAGTACTTC
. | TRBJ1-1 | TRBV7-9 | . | CASSPRGRGKVSEAFF | TGTGCCAGCAGCCCGCGCGGAAGGGGGAAAGTCTCTGAAGCTTTCTTT